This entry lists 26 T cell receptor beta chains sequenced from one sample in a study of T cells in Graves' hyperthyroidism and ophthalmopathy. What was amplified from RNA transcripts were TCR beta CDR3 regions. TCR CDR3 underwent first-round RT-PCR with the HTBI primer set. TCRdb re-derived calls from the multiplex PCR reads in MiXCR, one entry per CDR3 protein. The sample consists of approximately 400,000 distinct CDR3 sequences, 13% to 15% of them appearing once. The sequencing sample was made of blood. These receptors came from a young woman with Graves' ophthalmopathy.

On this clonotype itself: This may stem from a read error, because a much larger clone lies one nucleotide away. This CDR3 is CACSILGQGYSNQPQHF. As DNA, the CDR3 is TGTGCCTGTAGTATCCTTGGACAGGGGTATAGCAATCAGCCCCAGCATTTT. The chain joins TRBV19 to TRBJ1-5; TRBD1 agrees at 9 bases. Germline V gene lookup returns CDR1 LNHDA and CDR2 SQIVND (reference sequence). The CDR3 spans 17 residues.

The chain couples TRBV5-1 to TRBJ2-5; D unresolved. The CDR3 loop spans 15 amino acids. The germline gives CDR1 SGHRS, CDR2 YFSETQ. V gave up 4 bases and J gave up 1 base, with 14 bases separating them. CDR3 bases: TGCGCCAGCAGCATAGCCGGCTCAGGCCAAGAGACCCAGTACTTC. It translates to CASSIAGSGQETQYF.

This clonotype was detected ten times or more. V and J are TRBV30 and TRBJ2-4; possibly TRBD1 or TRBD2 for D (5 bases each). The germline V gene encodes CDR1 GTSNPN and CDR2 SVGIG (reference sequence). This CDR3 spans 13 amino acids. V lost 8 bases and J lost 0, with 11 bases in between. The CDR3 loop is CAGGGLAKNIQYF. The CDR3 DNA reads TGTGCCGGGGGTGGACTAGCCAAAAACATTCAGTACTTC.

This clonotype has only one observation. The CDR3 sequence: CGARGRLYEQYF. CDR3 DNA: TGCGGCGCACGCGGGCGGCTCTACGAGCAGTACTTC. V gene TRBV20-1 combines with J gene TRBJ2-7; TRBD2 is a possible D gene (5 bases). This CDR3 contains 12 residues. Germline V gene data show CDR1 as DFQATT and CDR2 as SNEGSKA (reference sequence).

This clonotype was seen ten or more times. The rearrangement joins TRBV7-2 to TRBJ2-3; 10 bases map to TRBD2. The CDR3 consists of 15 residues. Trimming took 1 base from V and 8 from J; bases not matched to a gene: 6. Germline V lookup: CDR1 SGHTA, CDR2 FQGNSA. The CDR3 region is CASSLVSASGGTQYF. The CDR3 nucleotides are TGTGCCAGCAGCTTAGTGAGTGCTAGCGGGGGTACGCAGTATTTT.

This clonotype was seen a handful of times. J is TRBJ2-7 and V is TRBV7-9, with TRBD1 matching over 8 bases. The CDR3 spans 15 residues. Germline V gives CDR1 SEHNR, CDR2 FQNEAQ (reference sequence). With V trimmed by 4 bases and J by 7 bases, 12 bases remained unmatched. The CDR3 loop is CASSWWTGISGEQYF. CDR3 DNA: TGTGCCAGCAGCTGGTGGACAGGGATCTCGGGTGAGCAGTACTTC.

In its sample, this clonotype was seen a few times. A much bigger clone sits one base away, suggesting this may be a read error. The CDR3 spells CASSQRPVNTEAFF. CDR3 nucleotide sequence: TGTGCCAGCAGTCAGAGACCGGTGAACACTGAAGCTTTCTTT. The chain recombines TRBV12-3 or TRBV12-4 with TRBJ1-1; D gene ambiguous. Trimming took 5 bases from V and 0 from J, leaving 10 bases between them. The CDR3 length is 14 residues.

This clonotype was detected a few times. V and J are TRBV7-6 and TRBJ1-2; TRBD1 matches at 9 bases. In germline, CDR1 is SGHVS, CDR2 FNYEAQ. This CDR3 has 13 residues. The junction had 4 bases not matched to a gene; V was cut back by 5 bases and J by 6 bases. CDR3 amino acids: CASSATGGDGYTF. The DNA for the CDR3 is TGTGCCAGCAGCGCGACAGGGGGAGATGGCTACACCTTC. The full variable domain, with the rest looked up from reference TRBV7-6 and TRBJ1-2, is GAGVSQSPRYKVTKRGQDVALRCDPISGHVSLYWYRQALGQGPEFLTYFNYEAQQDKSGLPNDRFSAERPEGSISTLTIQRTEQRDSAMYRCASSATGGDGYTFGSGTRLTVV.

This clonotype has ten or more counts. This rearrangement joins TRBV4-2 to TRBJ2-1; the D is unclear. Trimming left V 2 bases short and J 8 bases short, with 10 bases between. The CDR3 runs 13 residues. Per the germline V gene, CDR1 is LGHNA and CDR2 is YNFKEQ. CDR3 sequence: CASSQPAEDEQFF. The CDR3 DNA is TGTGCCAGCAGCCAACCGGCAGAGGATGAGCAGTTCTTC.

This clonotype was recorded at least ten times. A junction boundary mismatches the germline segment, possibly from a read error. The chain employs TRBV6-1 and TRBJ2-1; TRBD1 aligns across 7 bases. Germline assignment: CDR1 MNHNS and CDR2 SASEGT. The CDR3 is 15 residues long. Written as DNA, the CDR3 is TGTGCCAGCAATGAAGACAGGGTGATATACAATGAGCAGTTCTTC. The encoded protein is CASNEDRVIYNEQFF.

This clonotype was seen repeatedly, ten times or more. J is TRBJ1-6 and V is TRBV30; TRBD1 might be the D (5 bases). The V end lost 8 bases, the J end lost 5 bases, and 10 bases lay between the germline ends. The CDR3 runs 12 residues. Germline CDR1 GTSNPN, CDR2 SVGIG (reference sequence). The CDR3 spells CAGDRDNSPLHF. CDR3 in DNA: TGTGCCGGGGACCGAGATAATTCACCCCTCCACTTT.

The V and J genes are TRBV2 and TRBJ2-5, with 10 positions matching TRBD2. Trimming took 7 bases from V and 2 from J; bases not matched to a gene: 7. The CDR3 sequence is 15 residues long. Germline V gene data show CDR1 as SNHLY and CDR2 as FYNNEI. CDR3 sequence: CASITGLADQETQYF. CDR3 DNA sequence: TGTGCCAGCATCACAGGACTAGCGGATCAAGAGACCCAGTACTTC.

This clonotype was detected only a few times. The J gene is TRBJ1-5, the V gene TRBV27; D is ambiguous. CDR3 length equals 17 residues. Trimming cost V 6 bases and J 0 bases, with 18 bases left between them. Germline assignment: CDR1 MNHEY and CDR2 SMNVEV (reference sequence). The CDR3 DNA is TGTGCCAGCAGCCCGGGCAGGCAGGCGTATAGCAATCAGCCCCAGCATTTT. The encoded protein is CASSPGRQAYSNQPQHF.

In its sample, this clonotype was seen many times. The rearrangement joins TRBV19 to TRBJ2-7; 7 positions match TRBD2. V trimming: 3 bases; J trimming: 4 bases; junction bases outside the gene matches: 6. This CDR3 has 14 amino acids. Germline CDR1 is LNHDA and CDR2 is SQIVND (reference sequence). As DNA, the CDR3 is TGTGCCAGTAGTATCGGAGCGGGGCGTTACGAGCAGTACTTC. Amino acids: CASSIGAGRYEQYF.

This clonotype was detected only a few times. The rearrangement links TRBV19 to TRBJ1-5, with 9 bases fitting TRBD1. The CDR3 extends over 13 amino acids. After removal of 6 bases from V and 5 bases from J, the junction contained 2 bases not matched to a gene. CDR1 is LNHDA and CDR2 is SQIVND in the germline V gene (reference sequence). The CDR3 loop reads CASRRDRDQPQHF. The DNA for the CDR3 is TGTGCCAGTAGACGGGACAGGGATCAGCCCCAGCATTTT. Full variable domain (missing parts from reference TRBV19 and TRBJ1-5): DGGITQSPKYLFRKEGQNVTLSCEQNLNHDAMYWYRQDPGQGLRLIYYSQIVNDFQKGDIAEGYSVSREKKESFPLTVTSAQKNPTAFYLCASRRDRDQPQHFGDGTRLSIL.

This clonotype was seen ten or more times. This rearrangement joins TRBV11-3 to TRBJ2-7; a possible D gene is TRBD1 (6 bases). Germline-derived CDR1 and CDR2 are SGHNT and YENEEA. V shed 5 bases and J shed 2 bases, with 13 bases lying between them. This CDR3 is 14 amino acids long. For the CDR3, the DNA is TGTGCCAGCAGCAAACAGGGATACACCTACGAGCAGTACTTC. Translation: CASSKQGYTYEQYF.

The CDR3: CSAGRDIEAFF. In nucleotides, the CDR3 is TGCAGTGCTGGACGGGACATTGAAGCTTTCTTT. The chain uses TRBV20-1 and TRBJ1-1; D may be TRBD1 (6 bases). The germline V gene has CDR1 DFQATT and CDR2 SNEGSKA (reference sequence). The CDR3 sequence is 11 residues long. Trimming stripped 5 bases from V and 7 bases from J, with 11 bases between.

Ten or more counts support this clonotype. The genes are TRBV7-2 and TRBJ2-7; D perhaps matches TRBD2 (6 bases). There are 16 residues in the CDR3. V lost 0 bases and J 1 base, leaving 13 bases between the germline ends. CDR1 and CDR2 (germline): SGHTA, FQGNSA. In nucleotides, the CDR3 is TGTGCCAGCAGCTTAGCGGCCGGGACTCCATCCTACGAGCAGTACTTC. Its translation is CASSLAAGTPSYEQYF.

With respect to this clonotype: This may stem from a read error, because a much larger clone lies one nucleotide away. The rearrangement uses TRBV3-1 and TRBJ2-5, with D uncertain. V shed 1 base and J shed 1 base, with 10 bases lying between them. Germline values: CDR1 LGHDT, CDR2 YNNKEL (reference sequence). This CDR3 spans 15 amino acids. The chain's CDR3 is CASSQGRASQETQYF. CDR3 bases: TGTGCCAGCAGCCAAGGTCGTGCTTCCCAAGAGACCCAGTACTTC.

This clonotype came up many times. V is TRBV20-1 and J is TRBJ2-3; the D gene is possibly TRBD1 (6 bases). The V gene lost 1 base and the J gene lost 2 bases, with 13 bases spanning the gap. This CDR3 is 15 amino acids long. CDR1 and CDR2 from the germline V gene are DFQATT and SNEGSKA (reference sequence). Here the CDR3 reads CSARVWGLVTDTQYF. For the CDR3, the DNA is TGCAGTGCTAGAGTATGGGGGCTGGTCACAGATACGCAGTATTTT.

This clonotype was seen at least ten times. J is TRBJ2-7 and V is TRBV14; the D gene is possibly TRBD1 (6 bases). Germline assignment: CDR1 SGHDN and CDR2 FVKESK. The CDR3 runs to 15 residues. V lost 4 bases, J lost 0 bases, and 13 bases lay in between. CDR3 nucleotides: TGTGCCAGCAGCCCCGGGACAACCGGCTCCTACGAGCAGTACTTC. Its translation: CASSPGTTGSYEQYF.

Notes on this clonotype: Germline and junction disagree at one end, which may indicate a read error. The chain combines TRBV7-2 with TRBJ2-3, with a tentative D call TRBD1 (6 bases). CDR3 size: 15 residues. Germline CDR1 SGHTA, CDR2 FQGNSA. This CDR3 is CVSSFQDRLTDTQYF. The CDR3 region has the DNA TGTGTCAGCAGCTTCCAGGACAGACTCACAGATACGCAGTATTTT.

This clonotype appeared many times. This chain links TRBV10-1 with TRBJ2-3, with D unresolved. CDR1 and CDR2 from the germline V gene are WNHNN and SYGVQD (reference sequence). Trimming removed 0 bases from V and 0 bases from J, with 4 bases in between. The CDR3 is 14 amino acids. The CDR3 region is CASSESTSTDTQYF. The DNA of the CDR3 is TGCGCCAGCAGTGAGTCGACTAGCACAGATACGCAGTATTTT.

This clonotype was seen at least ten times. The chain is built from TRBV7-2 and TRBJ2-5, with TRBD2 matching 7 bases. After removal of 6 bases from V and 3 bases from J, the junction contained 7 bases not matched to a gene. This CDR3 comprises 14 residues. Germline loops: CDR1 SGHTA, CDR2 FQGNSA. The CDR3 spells CASSPVLAKETQYF. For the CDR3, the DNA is TGTGCCAGCAGTCCAGTACTAGCGAAAGAGACCCAGTACTTC.

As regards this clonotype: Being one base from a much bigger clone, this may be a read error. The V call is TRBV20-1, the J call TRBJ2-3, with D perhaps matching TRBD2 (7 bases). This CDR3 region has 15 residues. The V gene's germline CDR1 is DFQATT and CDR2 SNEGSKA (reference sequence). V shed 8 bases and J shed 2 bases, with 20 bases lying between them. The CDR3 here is CSSINWGGATDTQYF. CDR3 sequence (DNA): TGCAGTTCAATTAATTGGGGGGGGGCCACAGATACGCAGTATTTT.

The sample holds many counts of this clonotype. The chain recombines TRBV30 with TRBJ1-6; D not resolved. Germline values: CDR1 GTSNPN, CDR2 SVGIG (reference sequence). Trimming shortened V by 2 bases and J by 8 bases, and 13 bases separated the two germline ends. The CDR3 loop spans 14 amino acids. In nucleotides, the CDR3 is TGTGCCTGGAGTTGGTCGGGTTATGATTCACCCCTCCACTTT. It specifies CAWSWSGYDSPLHF.